The source of this TCR beta chain is a study of blood T cell repertoires in COVID-19. As for the study in general: PBMCs, B-cell-depleted T cells, or T cells provided the cDNA or gDNA that made up the material.

The CDR3 is made up of 13 amino acids. The germline CDR1 and CDR2 sequences are LNHDA and SQIVND (reference sequence). V was cut by 10 bases and J by 3 bases, with 13 bases left in between. Original methodology: Reference gene primer amplification gave nucleated cell count estimates. Data came from immunoSEQ multiplex PCR; TCRdb stores just in-frame clones and leaves some out. The V and J calls and the clone size are those of that table, but D and trimming were determined from the DNA. The profile shows fewer than 400,000 clones, approximately 86% of them singletons. The rearrangement uses TRBV19 and TRBJ2-1; the D gene is possibly TRBD2 (5 bases). Material: peripheral blood. The TCR sequence derives from a human donor in a cohort sampled during active COVID-19. The CDR3 DNA reads TGTGCCACCAACCCGGGGATCTACAATGAGCAGTTCTTC. This gives the protein CATNPGIYNEQFF.